This entry describes one T cell receptor beta chain. Only a few counts were recorded for this clonotype. There is no known antigen for this receptor. One base away there is no much larger clone; base qualities are not given. Library preparation was by multiplex PCR. The sequencer listed for this sample is Illumina HiSeq 4000. CDR3 regions were amplified by Arm-PCR with iRepertoire HTBI primers to construct TCR beta libraries. Gel purification was performed on PCR products prior to sequencing. On the authors' methods: Across samples, 60 to 75 TRBV and 13 to 15 TRBJ segments were identified and used for gene usage analysis of CDR3 amino acid clonotypes. COPE and FqMerger were used to merge the filtered high-quality paired reads into contigs. BLAST was used to align contigs to IMGT TRBV, TRBD and TRBJ reference genes, and CDR3 was defined according to IMGT. Highly expanded clones were defined as clonotypes with a frequency above 0.1%. Repertoire diversity was measured by Shannon entropy, and V-J evenness by the Gini coefficient. Clonotypes shared by more than one individual were considered public. Starting from the raw public reads, TCRdb applied fastp trimming at Q25, assembled clones with MiXCR and retained in-frame beta chains. Under each unique CDR3 protein, matching rows form one entry showing the most common genes and DNA. Clone size and V and J calls follow TCRdb, not the original study. This sample holds 550,000 to 700,000 distinct CDR3 sequences; around 15% were observed only once. The top ten clones comprise around 13% of the sample.

Explained via the paper, the time point label denotes: newly diagnosed GD, antithyroid drugs for less than 3 months. For both TCR sequencing and RNA sequencing, RNA was extracted from PBMCs using TRIzol. The diagnosis of Graves' disease was made according to American Thyroid Association guidelines. The patients came from an endocrinology department in Xi'an, China. Each patient gave about 8.1 milliliters of peripheral blood, collected in an EDTA anticoagulant tube. Ficoll Paque Plus density gradient separation was used to isolate PBMCs, and no additional T cell sorting was done. An Agilent 2100 Bioanalyzer and agarose gel were used to check RNA quality, while a NanoDrop 2000 measured RNA concentration. The junction carries 11 bases between V and J, which are trimmed by 7 bases and 4 bases respectively. The CDR3 numbers 14 residues from cysteine through phenylalanine. The sequence is cut down to CDR3 DNA, 42 bases in frame from base 1. CDR1 and CDR2 were assigned from the germline V gene as MDHEN and SYDVKM.

These data originate in a study of regulatory T cells in long-lasting Graves disease (dated by TCRdb to the early 2020s). Some background on the complete study: Newly diagnosed Graves' disease patients had taken antithyroid drugs for less than 3 months. Persistent Graves' disease patients were compared with newly diagnosed Graves' disease patients by peripheral blood TCR sequencing and RNA sequencing. TCR sequencing covered roughly 13 persistent and 20 newly diagnosed Graves' disease patients, approximately 33 samples in total. The study was registered as a clinical trial and conducted in China.

What the study reported, not specific to this receptor: Sequencing and analysis were restricted to the TCR beta chain. The small sample size was acknowledged by the authors as a limitation that may reduce accuracy. Lower TCR Shannon entropy and fewer highly expanded clones were observed in persistent Graves' disease patients than in newly diagnosed patients, which suggested clonal expansion. Persistent disease showed preferential use of TRBV28, TRBJ1-2 and TRBJ2-5, whereas newly diagnosed disease favored TRBV20-1 and TRBJ2-1. Peripheral blood alone was examined, since thyroid tissue, which constituted the primary lesion, could not be accessed. A larger number of public clonotypes was shared among persistent patients (around 3,000) than among newly diagnosed patients (around 880).

These same records also appear under a second study, on T cells in Graves' hyperthyroidism and ophthalmopathy. The second study reports: Stable Graves' hyperthyroidism was defined as the absence of progression to ophthalmopathy over 18 months of follow-up. Hyperthyroidism patients were aged 18 to 65 years and newly diagnosed, with disease duration of less than 2 months. Exclusion was applied to patients with uncontrolled infections, other autoimmune diseases, pregnancy or lactation. Diagnoses were based on clinical symptoms, serum thyroxine and TRAb, thyroid ultrasound and orbital computed tomography. A first-round RT-PCR of the TCR CDR3 used the HTBI primer set with the Qiagen OneStep RT-PCR kit. Most expanded thyroid clonotypes (frequency above 0.001) were also found in blood, which suggests that blood repertoires may mirror thyroid immune responses. Ophthalmopathy was separated from stable hyperthyroidism by a 13 V-J signature model, with about 88% sensitivity and about 81% specificity obtained in cross-validation and 80%/75% obtained in testing. During validation, the model predicted progression to ophthalmopathy a median of around six months ahead of onset, with almost 71% sensitivity and about 75% specificity. To identify distinguishing TCR V-J signatures, a discovery cohort of some 100 patients was used, comprising some 45 with Graves' ophthalmopathy and roughly 60 with stable Graves' hyperthyroidism. Prospective prediction of ophthalmopathy was tested in an independent validation cohort of fewer than 20 hyperthyroidism patients and 17 patients who later progressed to ophthalmopathy. The 100 or so discovery patients were randomly split 7:3 into training and test sets. The study also compared thyroid tissue and blood T-cell repertoires from 6 or 7 Graves' hyperthyroidism patients. After blood sampling, hyperthyroidism patients were treated with methimazole at a starting dose of 30 mg daily, and ophthalmopathy patients were treated with high-dose intravenous methylprednisolone. Libraries were constructed in a second round of multiplex PCR, after which size selection and purification were performed. Sequencing of the libraries was done on an Illumina HiSeq2000 using paired-end 100 bp reads. SOAPnuke was used to process the raw data, with reads discarded if the reads contained adapters or uncalled bases, had a mean Phred below 15, or lacked an exact constant-primer or identifier match. High-quality paired reads were merged using COPE v1.2.5, and each unique nucleotide sequence was defined as a clonotype. MiTCR v1.1 was used to align clonotypes to the IMGT TRBV, TRBD and TRBJ reference segments. The analysis included only V-J combinations with a frequency above 0.0001, which together covered 98% to 99.2% of the repertoires. A TCS score was defined as the ratio between F50 (clonal expansion) and ExV (chaos), using BLOSUM62-based TCRdist between CDR3 peptides within each V-J. Welch's t-statistics and random forest reduced several hundred V-J features to 13, which were used in a naive Bayes classifier (R e1071). No statistical method was used to fix the sample size in advance, and group allocation was not hidden from the investigators. TCR Vbeta CDR3 sequencing of some 140 peripheral blood samples (43 ophthalmopathy, about 74 hyperthyroidism and roughly 17 progressor patients) is reported in the paper.

Here the sequenced sample was peripheral blood mononuclear cells (PBMCs), taken at new diagnosis, from a patient treated with antithyroid drugs. This sequence was found in a man younger than 35 with Graves disease. Donor details come from another sample of the same person, matched by shared clones. The chain employs TRBV28 and TRBJ1-6; the D region possibly corresponds to TRBD1 (6 bases align). This receptor has the CDR3 CASTPDRYNSPLHF. The sequenced DNA: TGTGCCAGCACCCCGGACAGATATAATTCACCCCTCCACTTT.